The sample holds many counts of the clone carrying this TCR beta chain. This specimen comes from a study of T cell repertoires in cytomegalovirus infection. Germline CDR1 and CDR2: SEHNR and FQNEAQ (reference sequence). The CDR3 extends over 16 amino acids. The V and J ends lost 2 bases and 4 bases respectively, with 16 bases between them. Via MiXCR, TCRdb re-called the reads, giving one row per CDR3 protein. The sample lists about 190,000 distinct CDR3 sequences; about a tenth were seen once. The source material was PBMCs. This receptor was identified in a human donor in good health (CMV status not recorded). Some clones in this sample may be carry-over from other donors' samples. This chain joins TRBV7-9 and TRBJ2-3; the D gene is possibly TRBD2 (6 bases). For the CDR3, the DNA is TGTGCCAGCAGCTTATACGGGGGAGTTGGATCAGATACGCAGTATTTT. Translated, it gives CASSLYGGVGSDTQYF.